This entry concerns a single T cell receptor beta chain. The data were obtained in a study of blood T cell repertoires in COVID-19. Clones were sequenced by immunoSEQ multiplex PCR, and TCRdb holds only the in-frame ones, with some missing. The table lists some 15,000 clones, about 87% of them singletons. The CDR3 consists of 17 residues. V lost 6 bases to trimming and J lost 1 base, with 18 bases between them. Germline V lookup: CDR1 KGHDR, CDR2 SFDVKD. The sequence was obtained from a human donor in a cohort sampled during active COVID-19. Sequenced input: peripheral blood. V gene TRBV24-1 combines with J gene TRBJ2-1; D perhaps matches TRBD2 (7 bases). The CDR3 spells CATSSIREGGSYNEQFF. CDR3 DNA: TGTGCCACCAGTTCGATCAGGGAGGGGGGGTCCTACAATGAGCAGTTCTTC.